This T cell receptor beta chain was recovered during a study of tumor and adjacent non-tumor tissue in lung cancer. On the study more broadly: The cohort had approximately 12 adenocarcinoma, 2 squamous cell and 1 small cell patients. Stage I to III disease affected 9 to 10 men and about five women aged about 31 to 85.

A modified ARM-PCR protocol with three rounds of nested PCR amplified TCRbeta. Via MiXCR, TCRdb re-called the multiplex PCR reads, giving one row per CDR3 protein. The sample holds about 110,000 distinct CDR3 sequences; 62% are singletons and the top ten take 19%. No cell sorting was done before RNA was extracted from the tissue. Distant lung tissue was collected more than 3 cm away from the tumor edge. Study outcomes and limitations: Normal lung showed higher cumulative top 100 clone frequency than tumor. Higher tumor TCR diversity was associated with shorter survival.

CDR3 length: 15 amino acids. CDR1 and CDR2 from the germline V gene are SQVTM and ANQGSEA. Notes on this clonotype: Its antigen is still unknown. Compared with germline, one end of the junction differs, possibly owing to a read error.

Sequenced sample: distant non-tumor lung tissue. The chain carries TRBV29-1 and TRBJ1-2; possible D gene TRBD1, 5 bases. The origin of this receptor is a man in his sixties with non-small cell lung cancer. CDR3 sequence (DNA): TGCAACGTTAAGCTTGGGGCGGCAGGCCCCTATGGCTACACCTTC. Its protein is CNVKLGAAGPYGYTF.